What follows are 3 T cell receptor beta chains derived from one specimen sequenced in a study of T cell repertoires in cytomegalovirus infection. TCRdb reanalysed the reads using MiXCR and keeps one entry per CDR3 protein. The sample includes about 260,000 distinct CDR3 sequences, roughly an eighth seen only once; the top ten take roughly 8.7%. Sequencing was performed on PBMCs. Receptor source: a human donor in good health (CMV status not recorded). Some clones in this sample may be carry-over from other donors' samples.

The chain combines TRBV19 with TRBJ2-7; tentatively, D is TRBD1 (6 bases). V dropped 4 bases and J dropped 3 bases, with 10 bases sitting between them. This CDR3 is built from 13 residues. Germline loops: CDR1 LNHDA, CDR2 SQIVND (reference sequence). This chain's CDR3 is CASSTSQGYEQYF. Written as DNA, the CDR3 is TGTGCCAGTAGTACCTCACAGGGCTACGAGCAGTACTTC.

This clonotype was observed at least ten times. The chain recombines TRBV29-1 with TRBJ2-7, with a weak D call TRBD2 (5 bases). This CDR3 region has 13 residues. Germline CDR1 reads SQVTM; CDR2 reads ANQGSEA. Trimming left V 0 bases short and J 3 bases short, with 9 bases between. The CDR3 here is CSVEDGRLYEQYF. CDR3 DNA sequence: TGCAGCGTTGAAGATGGGAGACTCTACGAGCAGTACTTC.

This chain uses TRBV19 with TRBJ2-3; 11 positions match TRBD2. Germline CDR1 LNHDA, CDR2 SQIVND (reference sequence). The V gene end was trimmed by 9 bases and the J gene end by 2 bases; junction bases not matched to a gene: 7. The CDR3 sequence is 15 residues long. This chain's CDR3 is CASRSSGGITDTQYF. CDR3 DNA sequence: TGTGCCAGCCGCTCTAGCGGGGGGATCACAGATACGCAGTATTTT.